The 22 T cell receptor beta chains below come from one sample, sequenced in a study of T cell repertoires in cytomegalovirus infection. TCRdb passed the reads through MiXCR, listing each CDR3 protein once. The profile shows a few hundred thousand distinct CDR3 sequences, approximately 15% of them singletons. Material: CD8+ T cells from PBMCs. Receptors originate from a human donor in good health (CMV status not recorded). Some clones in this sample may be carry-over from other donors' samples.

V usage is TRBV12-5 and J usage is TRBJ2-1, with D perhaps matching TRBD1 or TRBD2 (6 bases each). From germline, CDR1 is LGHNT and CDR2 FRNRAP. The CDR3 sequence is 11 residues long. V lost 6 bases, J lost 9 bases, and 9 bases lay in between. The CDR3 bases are TGTGCTAGTGGGGGGGGCCTTGAGCAGTTCTTC. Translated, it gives CASGGGLEQFF.

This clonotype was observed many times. The CDR3 reads CSARDVRGFETQYF. The CDR3 bases are TGCAGTGCTAGAGATGTCAGGGGCTTCGAGACCCAGTACTTC. The J gene is TRBJ2-5, the V gene TRBV20-1; D possibly corresponds to TRBD1 (6 bases). From germline, CDR1 is DFQATT and CDR2 SNEGSKA (reference sequence). V gave up 0 bases and J gave up 5 bases, with 13 bases separating them. The CDR3 runs 14 residues.

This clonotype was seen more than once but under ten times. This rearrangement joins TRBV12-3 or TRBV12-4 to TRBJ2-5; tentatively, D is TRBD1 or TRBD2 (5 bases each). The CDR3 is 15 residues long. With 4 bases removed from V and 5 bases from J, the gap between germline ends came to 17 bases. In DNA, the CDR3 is TGTGCCAGCAGTTATGGGACGTCCCCGGGGGAGACCCAGTACTTC. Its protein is CASSYGTSPGETQYF.

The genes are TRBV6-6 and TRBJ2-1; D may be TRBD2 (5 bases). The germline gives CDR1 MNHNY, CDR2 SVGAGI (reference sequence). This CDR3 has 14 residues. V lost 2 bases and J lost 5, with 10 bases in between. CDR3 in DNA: TGTGCCAGCAGTTACGTTACCGGGAACAATGAGCAGTTCTTC. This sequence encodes CASSYVTGNNEQFF.

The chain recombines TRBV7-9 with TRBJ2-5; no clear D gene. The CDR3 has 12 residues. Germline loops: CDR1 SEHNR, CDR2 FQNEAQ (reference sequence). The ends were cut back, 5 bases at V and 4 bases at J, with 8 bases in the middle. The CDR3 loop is CASSTPTETQYF. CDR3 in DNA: TGTGCCAGCAGCACCCCGACAGAGACCCAGTACTTC.

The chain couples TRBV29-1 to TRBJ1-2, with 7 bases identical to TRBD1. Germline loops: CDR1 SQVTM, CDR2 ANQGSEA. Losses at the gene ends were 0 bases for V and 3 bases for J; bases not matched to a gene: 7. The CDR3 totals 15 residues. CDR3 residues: CSVEDPPQGDYGYTF. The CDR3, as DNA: TGCAGCGTTGAAGATCCGCCTCAGGGGGACTATGGCTACACCTTC. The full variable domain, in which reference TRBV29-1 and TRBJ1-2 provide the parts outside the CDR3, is SAVISQKPSRDICQRGTSLTIQCQVDSQVTMMFWYRQQPGQSLTLIATANQGSEATYESGFVIDKFPISRPNLTFSTLTVSNMSPEDSSIYLCSVEDPPQGDYGYTFGSGTRLTVV.

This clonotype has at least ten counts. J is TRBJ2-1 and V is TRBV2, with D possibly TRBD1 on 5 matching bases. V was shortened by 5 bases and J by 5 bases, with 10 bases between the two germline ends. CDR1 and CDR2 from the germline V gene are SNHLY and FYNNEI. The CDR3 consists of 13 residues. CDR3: CASSLVGDNEQFF. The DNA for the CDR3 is TGTGCCAGCAGTCTCGTAGGGGACAATGAGCAGTTCTTC.

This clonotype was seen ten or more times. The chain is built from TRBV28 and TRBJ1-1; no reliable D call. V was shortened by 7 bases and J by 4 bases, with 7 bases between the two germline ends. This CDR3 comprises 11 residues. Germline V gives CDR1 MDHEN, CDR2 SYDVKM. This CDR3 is CASNLGTEAFF. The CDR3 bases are TGTGCCAGCAATCTGGGCACTGAAGCTTTCTTT.

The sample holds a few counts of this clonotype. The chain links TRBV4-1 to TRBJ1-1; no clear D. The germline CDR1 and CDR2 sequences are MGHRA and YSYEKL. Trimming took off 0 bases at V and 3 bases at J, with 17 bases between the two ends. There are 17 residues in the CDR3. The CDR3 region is CASSQDPPGGKYTEAFF. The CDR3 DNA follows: TGCGCCAGCAGCCAAGATCCCCCGGGCGGGAAGTACACTGAAGCTTTCTTT.

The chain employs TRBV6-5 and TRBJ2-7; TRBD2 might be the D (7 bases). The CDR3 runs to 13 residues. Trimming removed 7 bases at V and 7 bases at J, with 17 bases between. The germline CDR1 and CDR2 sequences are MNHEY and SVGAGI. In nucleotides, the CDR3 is TGTGCCAGCATCGGGGGCGCTAGCGGAGAGCAGTACTTC. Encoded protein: CASIGGASGEQYF.

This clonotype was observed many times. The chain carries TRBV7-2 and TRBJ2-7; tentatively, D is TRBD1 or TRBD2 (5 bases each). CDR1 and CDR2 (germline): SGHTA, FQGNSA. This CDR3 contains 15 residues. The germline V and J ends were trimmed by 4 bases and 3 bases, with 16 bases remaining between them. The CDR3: CASSSGAEVFYEQYF. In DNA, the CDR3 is TGTGCCAGCAGCTCCGGGGCAGAAGTATTCTACGAGCAGTACTTC.

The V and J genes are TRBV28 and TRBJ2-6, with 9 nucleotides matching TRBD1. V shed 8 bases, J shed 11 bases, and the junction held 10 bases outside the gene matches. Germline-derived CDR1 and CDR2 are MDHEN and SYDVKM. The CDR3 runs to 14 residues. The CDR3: CASGTGLHADVLTF. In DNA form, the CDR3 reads TGTGCCAGCGGGACAGGGCTCCACGCGGACGTCCTGACTTTC. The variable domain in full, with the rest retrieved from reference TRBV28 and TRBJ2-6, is DVKVTQSSRYLVKRTGEKVFLECVQDMDHENMFWYRQDPGLGLRLIYFSYDVKMKEKGDIPEGYSVSREKKERFSLILESASTNQTSMYLCASGTGLHADVLTFGAGSRLTVL.

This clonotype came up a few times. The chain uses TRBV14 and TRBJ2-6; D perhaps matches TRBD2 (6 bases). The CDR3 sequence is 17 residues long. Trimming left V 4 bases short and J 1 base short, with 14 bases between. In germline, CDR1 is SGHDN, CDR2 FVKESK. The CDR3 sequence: CASSPWGGQSGANVLTF. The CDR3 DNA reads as TGTGCCAGCAGCCCCTGGGGAGGACAATCTGGGGCCAACGTCCTGACTTTC.

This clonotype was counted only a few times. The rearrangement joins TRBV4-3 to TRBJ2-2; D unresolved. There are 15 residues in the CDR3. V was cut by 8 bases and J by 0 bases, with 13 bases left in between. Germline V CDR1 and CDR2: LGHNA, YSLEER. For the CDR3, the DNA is TGCGCCAGCTCACGTGGCCGGGCGAACACCGGGGAGCTGTTTTTT. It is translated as CASSRGRANTGELFF.

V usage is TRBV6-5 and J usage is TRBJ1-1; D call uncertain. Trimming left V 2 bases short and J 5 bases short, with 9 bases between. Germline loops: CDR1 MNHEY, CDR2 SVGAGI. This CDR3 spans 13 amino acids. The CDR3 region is CASSYMKWTEAFF. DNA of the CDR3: TGTGCCAGCAGTTACATGAAGTGGACTGAAGCTTTCTTT.

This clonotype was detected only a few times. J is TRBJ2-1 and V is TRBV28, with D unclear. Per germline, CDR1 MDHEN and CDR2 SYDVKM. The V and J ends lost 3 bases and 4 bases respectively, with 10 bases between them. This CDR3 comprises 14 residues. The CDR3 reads CASSLVGLYNEQFF. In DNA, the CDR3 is TGTGCCAGCAGTTTGGTTGGGTTATACAATGAGCAGTTCTTC. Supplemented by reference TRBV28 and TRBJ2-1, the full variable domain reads DVKVTQSSRYLVKRTGEKVFLECVQDMDHENMFWYRQDPGLGLRLIYFSYDVKMKEKGDIPEGYSVSREKKERFSLILESASTNQTSMYLCASSLVGLYNEQFFGPGTRLTVL.

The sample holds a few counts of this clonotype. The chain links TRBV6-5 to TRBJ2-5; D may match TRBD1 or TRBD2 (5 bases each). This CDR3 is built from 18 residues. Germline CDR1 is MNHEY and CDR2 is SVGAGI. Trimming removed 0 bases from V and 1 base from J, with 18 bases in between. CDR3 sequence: CASSYSVFRDGTQETQYF. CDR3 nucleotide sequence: TGTGCCAGCAGTTACTCGGTTTTTCGGGACGGAACCCAAGAGACCCAGTACTTC.

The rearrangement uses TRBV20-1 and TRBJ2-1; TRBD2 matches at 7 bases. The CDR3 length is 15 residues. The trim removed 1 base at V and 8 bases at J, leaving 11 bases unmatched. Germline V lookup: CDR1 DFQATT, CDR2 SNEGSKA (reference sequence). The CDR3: CSARVSAGLTHEQFF. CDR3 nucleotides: TGCAGTGCTAGAGTCTCAGCGGGACTTACACATGAGCAGTTCTTC.

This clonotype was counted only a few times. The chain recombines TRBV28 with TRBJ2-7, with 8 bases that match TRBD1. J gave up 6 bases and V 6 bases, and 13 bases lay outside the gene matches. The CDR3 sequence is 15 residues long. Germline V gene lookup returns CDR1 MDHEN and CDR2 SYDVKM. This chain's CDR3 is CASSPLTGGLSEQYF. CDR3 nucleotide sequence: TGTGCCAGCAGCCCTCTCACAGGGGGATTGAGCGAGCAGTACTTC.

In DNA, the CDR3 is TGTGCCAGCAGCCAAGAGGGGGAGACCGGGGAGCTGTTTTTT. It translates to CASSQEGETGELFF. The rearrangement links TRBV4-2 to TRBJ2-2; perhaps D is TRBD1 or TRBD2 (5 bases each). Germline CDR1 is LGHNA and CDR2 is YNFKEQ. The CDR3 totals 14 residues. V gave up 0 bases and J gave up 5 bases, with 7 bases separating them.

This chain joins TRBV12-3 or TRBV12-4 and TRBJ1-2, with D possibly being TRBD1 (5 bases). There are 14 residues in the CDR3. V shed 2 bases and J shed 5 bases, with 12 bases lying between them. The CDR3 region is CASSLSGHGYGYTF. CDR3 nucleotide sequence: TGTGCCAGCAGTTTATCGGGGCACGGATATGGCTACACCTTC.

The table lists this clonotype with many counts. The CDR3 region is CASSFSGFYVEQYF. The CDR3 DNA reads TGTGCCAGCAGTTTCTCGGGTTTTTATGTCGAGCAGTACTTC. The gene calls are TRBV28 and TRBJ2-7; the D is unclear. Germline V gene data show CDR1 as MDHEN and CDR2 as SYDVKM. This CDR3 has 14 residues. Trimming removed 3 bases at V and 6 bases at J, with 15 bases between.